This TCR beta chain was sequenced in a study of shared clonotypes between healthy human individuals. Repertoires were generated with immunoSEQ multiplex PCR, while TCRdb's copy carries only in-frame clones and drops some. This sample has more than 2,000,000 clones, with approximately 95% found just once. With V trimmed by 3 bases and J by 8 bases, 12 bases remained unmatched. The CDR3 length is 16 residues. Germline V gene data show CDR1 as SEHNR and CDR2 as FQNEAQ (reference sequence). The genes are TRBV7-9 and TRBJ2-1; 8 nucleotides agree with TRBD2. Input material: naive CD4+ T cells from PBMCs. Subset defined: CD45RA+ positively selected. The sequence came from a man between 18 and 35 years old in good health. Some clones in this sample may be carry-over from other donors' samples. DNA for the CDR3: TGTGCCAGCAGCTTGGGCATGGGGCGGGAGGTTTATGAGCAGTTCTTC. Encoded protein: CASSLGMGREVYEQFF.